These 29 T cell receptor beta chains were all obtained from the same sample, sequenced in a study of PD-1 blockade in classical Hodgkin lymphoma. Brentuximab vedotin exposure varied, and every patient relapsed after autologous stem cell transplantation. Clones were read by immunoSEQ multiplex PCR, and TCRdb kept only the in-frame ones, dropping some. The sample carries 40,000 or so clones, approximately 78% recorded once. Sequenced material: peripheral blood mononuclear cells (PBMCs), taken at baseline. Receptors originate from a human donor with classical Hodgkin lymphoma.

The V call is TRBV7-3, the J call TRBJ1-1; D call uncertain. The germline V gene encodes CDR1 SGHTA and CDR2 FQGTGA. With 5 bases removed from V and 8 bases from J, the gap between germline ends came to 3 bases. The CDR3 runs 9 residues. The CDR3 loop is CASSREAFF. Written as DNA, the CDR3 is TGTGCCAGCAGCCGAGAAGCTTTCTTT.

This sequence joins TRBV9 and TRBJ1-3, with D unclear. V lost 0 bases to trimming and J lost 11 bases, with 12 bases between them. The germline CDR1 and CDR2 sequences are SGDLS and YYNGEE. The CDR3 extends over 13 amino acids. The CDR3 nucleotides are TGTGCCAGCAGCGTAGATTCGAGGACCGCCATATATTTT. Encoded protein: CASSVDSRTAIYF.

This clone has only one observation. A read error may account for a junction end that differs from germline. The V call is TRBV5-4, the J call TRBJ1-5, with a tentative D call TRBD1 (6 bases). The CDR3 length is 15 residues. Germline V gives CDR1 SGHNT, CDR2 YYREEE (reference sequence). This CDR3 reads CASSQDRGVNQPQHF. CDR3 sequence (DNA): TGCGCCAGCAGCCAAGATAGGGGGGTAAATCAGCCCCAGCATTTT.

The CDR3 loop is CASRGAGGVQETQYF. The CDR3 bases are TGTGCCAGCAGGGGGGCAGGGGGGGTTCAAGAGACCCAGTACTTC. The chain uses TRBV2 and TRBJ2-5, with D tentatively TRBD1 or TRBD2 (7 bases each). The ends were cut back, 6 bases at V and 2 bases at J, with 16 bases in the middle. Germline V lookup: CDR1 SNHLY, CDR2 FYNNEI. The CDR3 contains 15 residues.

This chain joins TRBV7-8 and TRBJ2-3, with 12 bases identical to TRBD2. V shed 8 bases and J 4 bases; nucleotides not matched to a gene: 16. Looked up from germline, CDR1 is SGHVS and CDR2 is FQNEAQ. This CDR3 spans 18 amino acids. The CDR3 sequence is CASQEEGLGTSGPDTQYF. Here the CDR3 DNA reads TGTGCCAGCCAAGAAGAGGGGCTCGGGACTAGCGGGCCAGATACGCAGTATTTT.

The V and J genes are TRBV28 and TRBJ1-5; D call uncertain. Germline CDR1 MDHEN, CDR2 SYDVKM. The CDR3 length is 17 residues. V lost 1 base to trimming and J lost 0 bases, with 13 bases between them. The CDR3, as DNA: TGTGCCAGCAGTTTATCGTCAGATTCATATAGCAATCAGCCCCAGCATTTT. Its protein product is CASSLSSDSYSNQPQHF. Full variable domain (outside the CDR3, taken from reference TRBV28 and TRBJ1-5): DVKVTQSSRYLVKRTGEKVFLECVQDMDHENMFWYRQDPGLGLRLIYFSYDVKMKEKGDIPEGYSVSREKKERFSLILESASTNQTSMYLCASSLSSDSYSNQPQHFGDGTRLSIL.

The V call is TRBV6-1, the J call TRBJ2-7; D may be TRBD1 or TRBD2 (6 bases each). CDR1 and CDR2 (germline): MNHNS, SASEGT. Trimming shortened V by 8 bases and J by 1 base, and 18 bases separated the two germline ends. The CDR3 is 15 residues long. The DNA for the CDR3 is TGTGCCAGCGCCCGGGGGCAGGCGTTTTCCTACGAGCAGTACTTC. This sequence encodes CASARGQAFSYEQYF.

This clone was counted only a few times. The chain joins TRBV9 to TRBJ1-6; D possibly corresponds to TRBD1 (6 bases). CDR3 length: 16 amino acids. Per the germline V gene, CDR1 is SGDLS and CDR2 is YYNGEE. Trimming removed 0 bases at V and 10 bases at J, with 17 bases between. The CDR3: CASSVAVGGANSPLHF. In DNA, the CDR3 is TGTGCCAGCAGCGTAGCTGTGGGGGGCGCAAACTCACCCCTCCACTTT.

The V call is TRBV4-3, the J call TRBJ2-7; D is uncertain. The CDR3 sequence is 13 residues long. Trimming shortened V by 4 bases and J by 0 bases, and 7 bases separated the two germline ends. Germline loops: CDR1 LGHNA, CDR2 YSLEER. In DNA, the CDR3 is TGCGCCAGCAGCCTTACTGACTCCTACGAGCAGTACTTC. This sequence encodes CASSLTDSYEQYF.

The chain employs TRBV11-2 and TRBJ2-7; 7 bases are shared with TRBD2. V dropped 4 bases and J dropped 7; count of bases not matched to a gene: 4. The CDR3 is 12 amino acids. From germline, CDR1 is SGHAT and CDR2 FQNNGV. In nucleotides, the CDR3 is TGTGCCAGCAGCTGGGGGGGGAGTGAGCAGTACTTC. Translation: CASSWGGSEQYF.

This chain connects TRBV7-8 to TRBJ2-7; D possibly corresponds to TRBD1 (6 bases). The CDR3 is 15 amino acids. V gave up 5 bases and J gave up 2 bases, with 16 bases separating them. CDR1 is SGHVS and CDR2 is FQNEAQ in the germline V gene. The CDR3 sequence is CASSLLQGPTYEQYF. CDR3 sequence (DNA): TGTGCCAGCAGCCTACTACAGGGACCTACCTACGAGCAGTACTTC.

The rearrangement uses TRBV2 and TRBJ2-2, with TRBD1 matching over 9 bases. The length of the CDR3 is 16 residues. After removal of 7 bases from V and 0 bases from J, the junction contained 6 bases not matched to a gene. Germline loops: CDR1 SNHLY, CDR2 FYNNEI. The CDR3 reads CASMGTGNANTGELFF. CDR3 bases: TGTGCCAGCATGGGGACAGGGAACGCGAACACCGGGGAGCTGTTTTTT.

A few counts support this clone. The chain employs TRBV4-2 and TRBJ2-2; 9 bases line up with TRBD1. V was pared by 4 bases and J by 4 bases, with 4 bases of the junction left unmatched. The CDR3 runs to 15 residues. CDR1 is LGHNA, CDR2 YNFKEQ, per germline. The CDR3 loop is CASSRTGVITGELFF. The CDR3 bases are TGTGCCAGCAGCCGGACAGGGGTAATCACCGGGGAGCTGTTTTTT.

CDR3 sequence reads: CASSEGQSSYEQYF. In nucleotides, the CDR3 is TGTGCCAGCAGCGAAGGGCAGAGCTCCTACGAGCAGTACTTC. The V call is TRBV5-6, the J call TRBJ2-7; D gene uncertain. V dropped 4 bases and J dropped 0 bases, with 11 bases sitting between them. Germline CDR1 and CDR2: SGHDT and YYEEEE. The length of the CDR3 is 14 residues.

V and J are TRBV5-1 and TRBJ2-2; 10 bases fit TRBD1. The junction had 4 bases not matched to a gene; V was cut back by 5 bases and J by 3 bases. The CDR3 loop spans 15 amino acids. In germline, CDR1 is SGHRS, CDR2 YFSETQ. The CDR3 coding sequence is TGCGCCAGCAGAGGGACAGGGGCCTACACCGGGGAGCTGTTTTTT. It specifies CASRGTGAYTGELFF.

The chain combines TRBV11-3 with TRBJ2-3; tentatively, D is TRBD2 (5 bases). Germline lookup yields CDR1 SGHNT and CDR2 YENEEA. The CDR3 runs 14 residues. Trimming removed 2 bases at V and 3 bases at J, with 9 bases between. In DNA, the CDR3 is TGTGCCAGCAGCTTATCCGGGGAAACAGATACGCAGTATTTT. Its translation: CASSLSGETDTQYF. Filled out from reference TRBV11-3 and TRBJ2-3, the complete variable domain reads EAGVVQSPRYKIIEKKQPVAFWCNPISGHNTLYWYLQNLGQGPELLIRYENEEAVDDSQLPKDRFSAERLKGVDSTLKIQPAELGDSAVYLCASSLSGETDTQYFGPGTRLTVL.

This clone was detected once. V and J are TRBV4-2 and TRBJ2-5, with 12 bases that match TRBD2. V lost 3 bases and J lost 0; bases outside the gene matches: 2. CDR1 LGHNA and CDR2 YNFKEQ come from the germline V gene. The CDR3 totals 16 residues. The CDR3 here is CASSQRTSGDQETQYF. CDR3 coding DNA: TGTGCCAGCAGCCAGCGGACTAGCGGGGACCAAGAGACCCAGTACTTC.

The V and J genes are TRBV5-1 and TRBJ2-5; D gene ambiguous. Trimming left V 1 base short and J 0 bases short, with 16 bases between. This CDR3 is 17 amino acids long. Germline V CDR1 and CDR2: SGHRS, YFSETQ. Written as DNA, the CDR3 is TGCGCCAGCAGCTTGTCGCCCCCGGGCAGGTACCAAGAGACCCAGTACTTC. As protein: CASSLSPPGRYQETQYF.

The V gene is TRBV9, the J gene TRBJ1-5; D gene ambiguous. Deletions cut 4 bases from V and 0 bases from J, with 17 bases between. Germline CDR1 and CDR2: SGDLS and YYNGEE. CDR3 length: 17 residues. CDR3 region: CASSPGRDSYSNQPQHF. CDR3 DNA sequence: TGTGCCAGCAGCCCCGGACGGGATAGTTATAGCAATCAGCCCCAGCATTTT. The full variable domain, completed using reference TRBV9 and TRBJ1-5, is DSGVTQTPKHLITATGQRVTLRCSPRSGDLSVYWYQQSLDQGLQFLIQYYNGEERAKGNILERFSAQQFPDLHSELNLSSLELGDSALYFCASSPGRDSYSNQPQHFGDGTRLSIL.

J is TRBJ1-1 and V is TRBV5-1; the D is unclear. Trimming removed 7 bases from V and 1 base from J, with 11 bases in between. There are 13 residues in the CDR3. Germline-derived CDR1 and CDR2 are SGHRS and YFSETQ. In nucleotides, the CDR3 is TGCGCCAGCCAACAGAATTCGAACACTGAAGCTTTCTTT. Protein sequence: CASQQNSNTEAFF. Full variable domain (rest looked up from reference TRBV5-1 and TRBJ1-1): KAGVTQTPRYLIKTRGQQVTLSCSPISGHRSVSWYQQTPGQGLQFLFEYFSETQRNKGNFPGRFSGRQFSNSRSEMNVSTLELGDSALYLCASQQNSNTEAFFGQGTRLTVV.

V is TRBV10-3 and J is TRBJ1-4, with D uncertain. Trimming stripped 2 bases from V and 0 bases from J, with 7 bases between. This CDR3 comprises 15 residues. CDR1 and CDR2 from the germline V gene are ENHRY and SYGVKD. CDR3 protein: CAISEQMTTNEKLFF. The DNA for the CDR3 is TGTGCCATCAGTGAGCAAATGACAACTAATGAAAAACTGTTTTTT.

CDR3 coding DNA: TGTGCCAGCAGCTTGAGGGGGGGAAACACCGGGGAGCTGTTTTTT. Translated: CASSLRGGNTGELFF. The chain recombines TRBV11-2 with TRBJ2-2; tentatively, D is TRBD2 (7 bases). Deletions cut 3 bases from V and 2 bases from J, with 10 bases between. Germline-derived CDR1 and CDR2 are SGHAT and FQNNGV. There are 15 residues in the CDR3.

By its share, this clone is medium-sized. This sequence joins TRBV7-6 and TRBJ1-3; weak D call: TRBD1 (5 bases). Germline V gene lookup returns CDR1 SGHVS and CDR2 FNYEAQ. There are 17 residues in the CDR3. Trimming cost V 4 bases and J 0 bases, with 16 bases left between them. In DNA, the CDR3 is TGTGCCAGCAGCTACGGGACGGGGGAATTCTCTGGAAACACCATATATTTT. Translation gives CASSYGTGEFSGNTIYF.

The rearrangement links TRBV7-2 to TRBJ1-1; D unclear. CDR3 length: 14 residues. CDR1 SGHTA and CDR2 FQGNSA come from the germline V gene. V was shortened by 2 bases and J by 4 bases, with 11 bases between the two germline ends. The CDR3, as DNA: TGTGCCAGCAGCTTACAAGGGTCCCCCACTGAAGCTTTCTTT. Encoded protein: CASSLQGSPTEAFF.

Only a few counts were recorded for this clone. The CDR3 coding sequence is TGTGCCAGCAGTGTAATGGGACAGAACACCGGGGAGCTGTTTTTT. This gives the protein CASSVMGQNTGELFF. The J gene is TRBJ2-2, the V gene TRBV2; perhaps TRBD1 as D (6 bases). The CDR3 length is 15 residues. V dropped 4 bases and J dropped 1 base, with 10 bases sitting between them. The germline V gene encodes CDR1 SNHLY and CDR2 FYNNEI.

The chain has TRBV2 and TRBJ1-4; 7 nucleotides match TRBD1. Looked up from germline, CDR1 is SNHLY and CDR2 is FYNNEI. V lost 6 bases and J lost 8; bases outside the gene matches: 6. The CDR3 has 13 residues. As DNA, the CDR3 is TGTGCCAGCAGGGGTGGAGGGGGCGAAAAACTGTTTTTT. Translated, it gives CASRGGGGEKLFF.

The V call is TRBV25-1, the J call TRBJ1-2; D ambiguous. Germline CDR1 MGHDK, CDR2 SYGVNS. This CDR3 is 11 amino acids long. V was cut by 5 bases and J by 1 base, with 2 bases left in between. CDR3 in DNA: TGTGCCAGCAGTAGTAACTATGGCTACACCTTC. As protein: CASSSNYGYTF.

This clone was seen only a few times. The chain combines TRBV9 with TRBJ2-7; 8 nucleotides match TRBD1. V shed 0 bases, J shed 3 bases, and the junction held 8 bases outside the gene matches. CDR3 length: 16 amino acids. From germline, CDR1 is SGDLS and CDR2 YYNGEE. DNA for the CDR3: TGTGCCAGCAGCGTAGCCGCGACAGGGGCCTACTACGAGCAGTACTTC. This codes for CASSVAATGAYYEQYF. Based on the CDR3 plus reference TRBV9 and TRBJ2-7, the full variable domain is DSGVTQTPKHLITATGQRVTLRCSPRSGDLSVYWYQQSLDQGLQFLIQYYNGEERAKGNILERFSAQQFPDLHSELNLSSLELGDSALYFCASSVAATGAYYEQYFGPGTRLTVT.

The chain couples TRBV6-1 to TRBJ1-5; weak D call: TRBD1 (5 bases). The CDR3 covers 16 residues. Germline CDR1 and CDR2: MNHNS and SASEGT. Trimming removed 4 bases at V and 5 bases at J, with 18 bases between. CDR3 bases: TGTGCCAGCAGTGCCCCGGGACTTAGAATGGATCAGCCCCAGCATTTT. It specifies CASSAPGLRMDQPQHF.